This TCR beta chain was sequenced for a study of T cells and Merkel cell carcinoma outcomes. Data came from immunoSEQ multiplex PCR; TCRdb stores just in-frame clones and leaves some out. This table has 12,000 to 15,000 clones, 92% appearing once. Study-level findings and limits: Merkel cell carcinoma outcomes were reportedly predicted by repertoire and T-cell density.

CDR1 and CDR2 from the germline V gene are MNHNS and SASEGT. The CDR3 length is 14 residues. V gave up 4 bases and J gave up 2 bases, with 11 bases separating them. Turning to this clone: Its antigen remains unknown.

The receptor was derived from a human donor with Merkel cell carcinoma. The sample taken for sequencing was tumor tissue from Merkel cell carcinoma. The chain combines TRBV6-1 with TRBJ1-2; D might be TRBD1 (5 bases). The DNA for the CDR3 is TGTGCCAGCAGTGCGGCTGGGGCGAACTATGGCTACACCTTC. Protein product: CASSAAGANYGYTF.